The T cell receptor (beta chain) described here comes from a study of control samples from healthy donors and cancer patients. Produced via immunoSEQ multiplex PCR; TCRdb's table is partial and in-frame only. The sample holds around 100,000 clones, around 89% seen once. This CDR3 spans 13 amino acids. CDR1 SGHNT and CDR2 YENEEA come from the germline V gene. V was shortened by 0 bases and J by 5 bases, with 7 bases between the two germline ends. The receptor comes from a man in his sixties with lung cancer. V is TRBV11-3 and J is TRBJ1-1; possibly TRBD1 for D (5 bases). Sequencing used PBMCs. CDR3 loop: CASSLEGGTEAFF. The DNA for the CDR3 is TGTGCCAGCAGCTTAGAGGGGGGGACTGAAGCTTTCTTT.